Listed below are T cell receptor beta chains from one sample, sequenced in a study of cytomegalovirus exposure and HLA in healthy donors. Data came from immunoSEQ multiplex PCR; TCRdb stores just in-frame clones and leaves some out. Of roughly 140,000 clones detected, around 77% appear once; the ten largest clones hold 4.5% to 6%. The sequenced sample consisted of PBMCs. These receptors came from a woman in her 50s in good health and CMV-seronegative. CDR3s include the opening cysteine and the closing phenylalanine or tryptophan. The order of the fields is clone size, D gene, V gene, J gene, CDR3 protein, CDR3 DNA. A D gene is named only where the DNA matches it firmly. Clone size is not always given. Where it is, it says once, few, many or a class for expanded clones.

clone size: .; D gene: TRBD1; V gene: TRBV7-9; J gene: TRBJ2-7; CDR3 protein: CASSSSGQGAYEQYF; CDR3 DNA: TGTGCCAGCAGCTCATCGGGACAGGGGGCTTACGAGCAGTACTTC
clone size: .; D gene: TRBD2; V gene: TRBV4-3; J gene: TRBJ2-3; CDR3 protein: CASSQERGGDTDTQYF; CDR3 DNA: TGCGCCAGCAGCCAAGAGCGGGGGGGGGACACAGATACGCAGTATTTT
clone size: once; D gene: TRBD2; V gene: TRBV7-2; J gene: TRBJ2-7; CDR3 protein: CASSLRASGGLQVLGEQYF; CDR3 DNA: TGTGCCAGCAGCTTAAGGGCGAGCGGGGGGCTCCAGGTTCTCGGCGAGCAGTACTTC
clone size: .; D gene: .; V gene: TRBV7-9; J gene: TRBJ1-1; CDR3 protein: CSSSLSRTEAFF; CDR3 DNA: TGTTCCAGCAGCTTGTCCCGCACTGAAGCTTTCTTT
clone size: once; D gene: TRBD1; V gene: TRBV27; J gene: TRBJ2-7; CDR3 protein: CASRYTGGAIYEQYF; CDR3 DNA: TGTGCCAGCAGGTATACAGGGGGCGCGATCTACGAGCAGTACTTC
clone size: few; D gene: .; V gene: TRBV4-1; J gene: TRBJ1-1; CDR3 protein: CASSQVYDTEAFF; CDR3 DNA: TGCGCCAGCAGCCAAGTCTATGACACTGAAGCTTTCTTT
clone size: .; D gene: .; V gene: TRBV19; J gene: TRBJ2-2; CDR3 protein: CASSTQAGELFF; CDR3 DNA: TGTGCCAGTAGTACGCAGGCCGGGGAGCTGTTTTTT
clone size: .; D gene: .; V gene: TRBV6-6; J gene: TRBJ2-2; CDR3 protein: CASSYSRLNTGELFF; CDR3 DNA: TGTGCCAGCAGTTACTCGAGACTGAACACCGGGGAGCTGTTTTTT
clone size: .; D gene: .; V gene: TRBV18; J gene: TRBJ1-4; CDR3 protein: CASSPFEVRNEKLFF; CDR3 DNA: TGTGCCAGCTCACCATTTGAGGTCCGTAATGAAAAACTGTTTTTT
clone size: .; D gene: .; V gene: TRBV30; J gene: TRBJ2-2; CDR3 protein: CAWAQGRSTGELFF; CDR3 DNA: TGTGCCTGGGCCCAAGGGAGGTCAACCGGGGAGCTGTTTTTT
clone size: .; D gene: TRBD1; V gene: TRBV10-1; J gene: TRBJ2-3; CDR3 protein: CASSSDREWTDTQYF; CDR3 DNA: TGCGCCAGCAGCTCCGACAGGGAATGGACAGATACGCAGTATTTT
clone size: .; D gene: .; V gene: TRBV27; J gene: TRBJ1-2; CDR3 protein: CASSLSRALNYGYTF; CDR3 DNA: TGTGCCAGCAGTTTATCCAGGGCCCTGAACTATGGCTACACCTTC
clone size: .; D gene: .; V gene: TRBV19; J gene: TRBJ1-1; CDR3 protein: CASSMDSRTRLNTEAFF; CDR3 DNA: TGTGCCAGTAGTATGGACAGCCGAACAAGATTGAACACTGAAGCTTTCTTT
clone size: .; D gene: .; V gene: TRBV5-5; J gene: TRBJ2-5; CDR3 protein: CASSLPRGGRQETQYF; CDR3 DNA: TGTGCCAGCAGCTTGCCTAGGGGAGGTCGGCAAGAGACCCAGTACTTC
clone size: .; D gene: TRBD2; V gene: TRBV9; J gene: TRBJ2-3; CDR3 protein: CASSATGGSTDTQYF; CDR3 DNA: TGTGCCAGCAGCGCCACCGGGGGGTCGACAGATACGCAGTATTTT
clone size: .; D gene: .; V gene: TRBV6-5; J gene: TRBJ1-2; CDR3 protein: CASSHRGINYGYTF; CDR3 DNA: TGTGCCAGCAGCCATCGCGGCATAAACTATGGCTACACCTTC
clone size: .; D gene: .; V gene: TRBV2; J gene: TRBJ1-2; CDR3 protein: CASSEATDYGYTF; CDR3 DNA: TGTGCCAGCAGTGAGGCAACAGACTATGGCTACACCTTC
clone size: .; D gene: .; V gene: TRBV15; J gene: TRBJ2-7; CDR3 protein: CATSYDSLGDEQYF; CDR3 DNA: TGTGCCACCAGTTACGACTCTTTAGGGGACGAGCAGTACTTC
clone size: .; D gene: .; V gene: TRBV27; J gene: TRBJ2-7; CDR3 protein: CASSDSGSYEQYF; CDR3 DNA: TGTGCCAGCAGTGACTCAGGGTCCTACGAGCAGTACTTC
clone size: few; D gene: .; V gene: TRBV2; J gene: TRBJ2-2; CDR3 protein: CASSDRLRGAGELFF; CDR3 DNA: TGTGCCAGCAGTGACAGACTTCGGGGTGCCGGGGAGCTGTTTTTT
clone size: .; D gene: TRBD1; V gene: TRBV5-6; J gene: TRBJ1-1; CDR3 protein: CASSQGTGRGNTEAFF; CDR3 DNA: TGTGCCAGCAGCCAAGGGACAGGGAGGGGGAACACTGAAGCTTTCTTT
clone size: .; D gene: .; V gene: TRBV9; J gene: TRBJ2-1; CDR3 protein: CASSVLTRGDEQFF; CDR3 DNA: TGTGCCAGCAGCGTATTGACACGCGGGGATGAGCAGTTCTTC
clone size: few; D gene: TRBD1; V gene: TRBV15; J gene: TRBJ1-4; CDR3 protein: CATSRKTGTANEKLFF; CDR3 DNA: TGTGCCACCAGCAGAAAAACCGGGACAGCTAATGAAAAACTGTTTTTT
clone size: .; D gene: .; V gene: TRBV18; J gene: TRBJ1-2; CDR3 protein: CASSPLKGEDGYTF; CDR3 DNA: TGTGCCAGCTCACCACTAAAGGGGGAAGATGGCTACACCTTC
clone size: .; D gene: TRBD1; V gene: TRBV4-2; J gene: TRBJ1-6; CDR3 protein: CASSQPGGDRVSPLHF; CDR3 DNA: TGTGCCAGCAGCCAGCCGGGGGGGGACAGGGTCTCACCCCTCCACTTT
clone size: .; D gene: TRBD1; V gene: TRBV6-5; J gene: TRBJ1-2; CDR3 protein: CASRRQGLNYGYTF; CDR3 DNA: TGTGCCAGCAGGCGACAGGGGCTAAACTATGGCTACACCTTC
clone size: .; D gene: TRBD1; V gene: TRBV29-1; J gene: TRBJ1-3; CDR3 protein: CSVEKGDRPSGNTIYF; CDR3 DNA: TGCAGCGTTGAAAAAGGGGACAGGCCATCTGGAAACACCATATATTTT
clone size: few; D gene: .; V gene: TRBV6-1; J gene: TRBJ2-2; CDR3 protein: CASSGRDTGRTGELFF; CDR3 DNA: TGTGCCAGCAGTGGTCGAGATACAGGGCGCACCGGGGAGCTGTTTTTT
clone size: .; D gene: TRBD1; V gene: TRBV2; J gene: TRBJ1-1; CDR3 protein: CASSAQGRAFF; CDR3 DNA: TGTGCCAGCAGTGCACAGGGGAGGGCTTTCTTT
clone size: .; D gene: TRBD2; V gene: TRBV5-1; J gene: TRBJ2-3; CDR3 protein: CASSLAGRGTTDTQYF; CDR3 DNA: TGCGCCAGCAGCTTGGCCGGGAGGGGCACAACGGATACGCAGTATTTT
clone size: once; D gene: .; V gene: TRBV11-2; J gene: TRBJ1-2; CDR3 protein: CASSLGGINGYTF; CDR3 DNA: TGTGCCAGCAGCTTAGGCGGGATAAATGGCTACACCTTC
clone size: .; D gene: .; V gene: TRBV7-9; J gene: TRBJ2-3; CDR3 protein: CASSLDSPTDTQYF; CDR3 DNA: TGTGCCAGCAGCTTAGACTCCCCCACAGATACGCAGTATTTT
clone size: .; D gene: .; V gene: TRBV5-4; J gene: TRBJ2-7; CDR3 protein: CASSWAGVTYEQYF; CDR3 DNA: TGTGCCAGCAGCTGGGCAGGGGTGACCTACGAGCAGTACTTC
clone size: .; D gene: .; V gene: TRBV4-2; J gene: TRBJ1-4; CDR3 protein: CASSQAVDRRYEKLFF; CDR3 DNA: TGTGCCAGCAGCCAAGCGGTTGACAGGAGATATGAAAAACTGTTTTTT
clone size: .; D gene: .; V gene: TRBV5-1; J gene: TRBJ1-1; CDR3 protein: CASSLDGARGTEAFF; CDR3 DNA: TGCGCCAGCAGCTTGGATGGGGCTAGGGGCACTGAAGCTTTCTTT
clone size: .; D gene: .; V gene: TRBV9; J gene: TRBJ2-5; CDR3 protein: CASSVEDGGKETQYF; CDR3 DNA: TGTGCCAGCAGCGTGGAGGACGGGGGAAAAGAGACCCAGTACTTC
clone size: .; D gene: TRBD1; V gene: TRBV10-3; J gene: TRBJ2-4; CDR3 protein: CAISEFGQGRSKNIQYF; CDR3 DNA: TGTGCCATCAGTGAGTTTGGACAGGGACGGTCCAAAAACATTCAGTACTTC
clone size: .; D gene: TRBD1; V gene: TRBV6-1; J gene: TRBJ1-3; CDR3 protein: CASGTAGNTIYF; CDR3 DNA: TGTGCCAGTGGGACAGCAGGAAACACCATATATTTT
clone size: .; D gene: .; V gene: TRBV19; J gene: TRBJ1-1; CDR3 protein: CASSIPLSGNTEAFF; CDR3 DNA: TGTGCCAGTAGTATACCTCTGAGTGGGAACACTGAAGCTTTCTTT
clone size: .; D gene: .; V gene: TRBV6-4; J gene: TRBJ2-2; CDR3 protein: CASRTVRGTGELFF; CDR3 DNA: TGTGCCAGCCGTACTGTTCGCGGCACCGGGGAGCTGTTTTTT
clone size: .; D gene: TRBD1; V gene: TRBV19; J gene: TRBJ2-1; CDR3 protein: CASSGPGTGIYNEQFF; CDR3 DNA: TGTGCCAGTAGTGGCCCCGGGACAGGAATCTACAATGAGCAGTTCTTC
clone size: .; D gene: .; V gene: TRBV27; J gene: TRBJ2-1; CDR3 protein: CASSSRLGRGNNEQFF; CDR3 DNA: TGTGCCAGCAGTTCCCGACTAGGAAGGGGAAACAATGAGCAGTTCTTC
clone size: .; D gene: TRBD2; V gene: TRBV11-1; J gene: TRBJ2-7; CDR3 protein: CASSSPGGAVQYF; CDR3 DNA: TGTGCCAGCAGCTCCCCGGGAGGAGCGGTGCAGTACTTC
clone size: .; D gene: TRBD1; V gene: TRBV2; J gene: TRBJ2-3; CDR3 protein: CASLEAGGRTDTQYF; CDR3 DNA: TGTGCCAGCTTGGAGGCAGGGGGCAGGACAGATACGCAGTATTTT
clone size: .; D gene: TRBD1; V gene: TRBV6-1; J gene: TRBJ2-7; CDR3 protein: CASGTGGAYEQYF; CDR3 DNA: TGTGCCTCAGGGACAGGGGGCGCCTACGAGCAGTACTTC
clone size: once; D gene: .; V gene: TRBV2; J gene: TRBJ1-2; CDR3 protein: CATDLTRGGYTF; CDR3 DNA: TGTGCCACTGATTTAACCCGGGGTGGCTACACCTTC